This T cell receptor beta chain was sequenced for a study of CD8+CD57+ T cells in acquired aplastic anemia listed by TCRdb under 2018. Context from the whole study: DNA extracted from sorted CD4+ and CD8+ cells had a mean of approximately 3.5 ug, with a range of about 0.2 to 30 ug. CD8+CD57+ expansion was defined as frequency above the mean frequency observed in healthy subjects. Study-wide findings and limitations: No significant difference in CD8+ Simpson's diversity was found between patients and healthy controls (P=0.060). Although roughly 30 CD8+ CDR3 sequences were shared by patients and controls, these sequences appeared highly expressed in patients and within the immunodominant clones of patients.

This clonotype came up a few times. The antigen this receptor binds is unknown. Base-call qualities are not available, and no considerably larger clone is one nucleotide away. Expansion of CD8+CD57+ cells had been shown by flow cytometry in the patients chosen for sequencing. All patients had severe acquired aplastic anemia diagnosed by International Study of Aplastic Anemia and Agranulocytosis and Camitta criteria. No patient had received any therapy when blood was sampled. In this study, sorted CD4+ and CD8+ T cells from the blood of healthy subjects and of severe aplastic anemia patients had their TCR repertoires deep-sequenced. Patients were enrolled in the USA under clinicaltrials.gov protocols 00001620, 01623167, 00001397, 00071045, 00081523 and 00961064. Ficoll-Paque density gradient centrifugation was used to isolate peripheral blood mononuclear cells. CD4+ and CD8+ T cells were sorted by FACS or magnetic beads before DNA extraction.

The CDR3 has 15 amino acids, counting the end cysteine and phenylalanine. CDR3 DNA is the only sequence kept; it has 45 bases, read in frame from the first base. V is cut back by 6 bases and J by 7 bases, with 9 bases in the junction unmatched. CDR1 MNHNS and CDR2 SASEGT were looked up in the germline V gene. Genomic DNA served as template for TCR beta VDJ combination and CDR3 sequence profiling. TCR repertoire sequencing was run on an Illumina HiSeq 2000. On the study's bioinformatics: TRBV/TRBJ rearrangement plots, CDR3 size and DJ length profiles, and Simpson's diversity index were used to assess repertoires. The most abundant DNA sequence in the deep sequencing data was taken as the immunodominant clone. CDR3 amino acid sequences were screened for sharing across subjects and were compared with published repertoires and the VDJdb database. TCRdb reworked the public reads: Q25 trimming with fastp, MiXCR clone assembly, productive beta chains retained. One record per CDR3 amino acid sequence lists the most common genes and DNA. The V and J calls and clone size come from TCRdb's table, not from the authors' own analysis. A total of approximately 470,000 distinct CDR3 sequences appear in this sample, around a third of them only once. The ten top clones hold around 0.82% of the sample.

Material: sorted CD4+, CD8+, or CD8+CD57+ T cells (not recorded which) from PBMCs. The sequence joins TRBV6-1 to TRBJ1-6, with 7 bases in between that match TRBD1. The origin of this receptor is a human donor with aplastic anemia. The DNA reads TGTGCCAGCAGACTAACCGGGACAGAGAATTCACCCCTCCACTTT. Translation gives CASRLTGTENSPLHF.